This T cell receptor (beta chain) is from a study of CD8+CD57+ T cells in acquired aplastic anemia. Looking at the study overall: Isolated CD4+ and CD8+ cells, once sorted, yielded DNA averaging 3.2 ug. Points from the study as a whole: Patients did not significantly differ from controls in CD8+ Simpson's diversity.

Notes on this clonotype: Antigen specificity is unknown.

Previously, flow cytometry had revealed CD8+CD57+ cell expansion in the patients chosen for sequencing. With no exception, the patients had severe acquired aplastic anemia. Using genomic DNA as the template, TCR beta VDJ and CDR3 profiling was carried out. TCRdb re-called the reads with MiXCR, one entry per CDR3 protein. The sample has around 200,000 distinct CDR3 sequences; about half are singletons. This TCR derives from a human donor with aplastic anemia. The sample taken for sequencing was sorted CD4+, CD8+, or CD8+CD57+ T cells (not recorded which) from PBMCs.

The CDR3 sequence: CASSQMPTEGELFF. CDR3 nucleotide sequence: TGTGCCAGCAGCCAAATGCCCACAGAGGGAGAGCTGTTTTTT. The rearrangement uses TRBV3-1 and TRBJ2-2; a weak D match, TRBD2 (5 bases). V was shortened by 2 bases and J by 11 bases, with 15 bases between the two germline ends. Germline assignment: CDR1 LGHDT and CDR2 YNNKEL (reference sequence). The CDR3 sequence is 14 residues long. The full variable domain, in which reference TRBV3-1 and TRBJ2-2 provide the parts outside the CDR3, is DTAVSQTPKYLVTQMGNDKSIKCEQNLGHDTMYWYKQDSKKFLKIMFSYNNKELIINETVPNRFSPKSPDKAHLNLHINSLELGDSAVYFCASSQMPTEGELFFGEGSRLTVL.